This entry is about one T cell receptor (beta chain). The CDR3 has 13 amino acids. The germline CDR1 and CDR2 sequences are SGHRS and YFSETQ. This sample stems from a study of technical replicates of blood from a few donors. Measured with immunoSEQ multiplex PCR; TCRdb has only the in-frame clones, and not every one. This table has just over 70,000 clones, roughly 94% appearing once. Sequenced input: T cells isolated from PBMCs. The rearrangement uses TRBV5-1 and TRBJ2-5, with TRBD1 as a possible D gene (6 bases). The DNA end is a closer match to TRBJ2-7, so the J assignment may be wrong. The source is a human donor in good health. CDR3 DNA: TGCGCCAGCAGCTTGGAGGACAGCTACGAGCAGTACTTC. It is translated as CASSLEDSYEQYF.